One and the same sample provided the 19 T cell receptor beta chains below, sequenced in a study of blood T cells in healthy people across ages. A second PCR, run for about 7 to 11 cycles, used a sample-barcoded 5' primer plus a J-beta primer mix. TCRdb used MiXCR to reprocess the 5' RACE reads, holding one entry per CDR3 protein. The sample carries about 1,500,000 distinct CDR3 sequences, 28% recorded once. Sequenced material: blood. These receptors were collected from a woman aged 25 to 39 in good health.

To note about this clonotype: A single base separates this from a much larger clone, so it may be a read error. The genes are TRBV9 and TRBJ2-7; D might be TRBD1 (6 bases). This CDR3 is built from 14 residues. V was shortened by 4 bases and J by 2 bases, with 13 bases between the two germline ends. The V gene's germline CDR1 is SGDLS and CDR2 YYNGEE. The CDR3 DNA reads TGTGCCAGCAGCCCAGGACAGAGCCCCTACGAGCAGTACTTC. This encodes CASSPGQSPYEQYF.

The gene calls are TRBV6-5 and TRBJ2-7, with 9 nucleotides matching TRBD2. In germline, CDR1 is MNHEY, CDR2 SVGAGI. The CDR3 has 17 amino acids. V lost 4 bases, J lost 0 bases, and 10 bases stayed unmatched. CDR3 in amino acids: CASSFGTSPPSSYEQYF. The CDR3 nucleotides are TGTGCCAGCAGTTTTGGGACTAGCCCCCCGAGCTCCTACGAGCAGTACTTC.

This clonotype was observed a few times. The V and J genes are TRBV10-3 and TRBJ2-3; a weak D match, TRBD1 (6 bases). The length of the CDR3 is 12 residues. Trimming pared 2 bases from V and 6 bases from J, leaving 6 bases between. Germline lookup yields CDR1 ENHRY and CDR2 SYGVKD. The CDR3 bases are TGTGCCATCAGTGAGCAGGGGGATACGCAGTATTTT. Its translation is CAISEQGDTQYF.

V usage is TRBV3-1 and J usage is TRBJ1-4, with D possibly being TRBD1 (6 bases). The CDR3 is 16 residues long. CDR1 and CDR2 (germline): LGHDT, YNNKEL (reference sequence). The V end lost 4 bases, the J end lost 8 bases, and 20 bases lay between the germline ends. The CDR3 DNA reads TGTGCCAGCAGCCCGAAGGTGGGGGGCGCGGGAGAAAAACTGTTTTTT. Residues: CASSPKVGGAGEKLFF.

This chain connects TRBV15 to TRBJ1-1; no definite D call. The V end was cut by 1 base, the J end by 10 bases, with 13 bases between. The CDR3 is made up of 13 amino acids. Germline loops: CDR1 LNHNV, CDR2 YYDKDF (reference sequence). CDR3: CATSRGTGGGAFF. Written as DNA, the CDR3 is TGTGCCACCAGCAGAGGGACCGGTGGAGGAGCTTTCTTT.

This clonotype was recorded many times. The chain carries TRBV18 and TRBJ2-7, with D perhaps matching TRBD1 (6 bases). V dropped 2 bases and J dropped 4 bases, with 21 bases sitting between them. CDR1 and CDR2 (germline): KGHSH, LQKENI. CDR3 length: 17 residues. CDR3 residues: CASSPRQGKSGGYEQYF. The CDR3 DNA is TGTGCCAGCTCACCAAGGCAGGGGAAGTCTGGCGGTTACGAGCAGTACTTC.

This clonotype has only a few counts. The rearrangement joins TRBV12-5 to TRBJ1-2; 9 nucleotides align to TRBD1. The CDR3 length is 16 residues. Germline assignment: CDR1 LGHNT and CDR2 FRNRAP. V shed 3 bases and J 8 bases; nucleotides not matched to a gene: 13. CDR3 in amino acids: CASGFIPPGQGDGYTF. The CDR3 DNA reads TGTGCTAGTGGTTTTATACCACCGGGACAGGGTGACGGCTACACCTTC.

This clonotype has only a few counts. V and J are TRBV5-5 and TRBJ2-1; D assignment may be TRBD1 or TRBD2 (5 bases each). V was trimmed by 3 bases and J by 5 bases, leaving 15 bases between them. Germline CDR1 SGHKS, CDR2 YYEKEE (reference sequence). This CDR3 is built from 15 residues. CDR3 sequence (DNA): TGTGCCAGCAGCTATTACGAACGGGGCAACAATGAGCAGTTCTTC. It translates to CASSYYERGNNEQFF. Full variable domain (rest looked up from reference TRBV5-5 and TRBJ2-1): DAGVTQSPTHLIKTRGQQVTLRCSPISGHKSVSWYQQVLGQGPQFIFQYYEKEERGRGNFPDRFSARQFPNYSSELNVNALLLGDSALYLCASSYYERGNNEQFFGPGTRLTVL.

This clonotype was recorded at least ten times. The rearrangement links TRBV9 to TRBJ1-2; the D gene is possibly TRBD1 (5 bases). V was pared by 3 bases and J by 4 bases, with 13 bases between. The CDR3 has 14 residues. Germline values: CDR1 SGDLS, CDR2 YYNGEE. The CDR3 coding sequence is TGTGCCAGCAGCGCCCAGGACACCTCCTATGGCTACACCTTC. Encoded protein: CASSAQDTSYGYTF.

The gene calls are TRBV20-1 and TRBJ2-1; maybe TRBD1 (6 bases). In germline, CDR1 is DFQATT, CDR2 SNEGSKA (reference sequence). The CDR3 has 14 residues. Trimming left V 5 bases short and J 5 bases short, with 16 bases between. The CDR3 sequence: CSAQWQGRNNEQFF. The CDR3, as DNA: TGCAGTGCTCAGTGGCAGGGGCGAAACAATGAGCAGTTCTTC.

The CDR3 here is CASSDGRGDEQFF. The CDR3 DNA is TGTGCCAGCAGTGACGGGAGGGGGGATGAGCAGTTCTTC. The chain combines TRBV25-1 with TRBJ2-1; 8 nucleotides agree with TRBD2. The trim removed 3 bases at V and 8 bases at J, leaving 3 bases unmatched. The germline gives CDR1 MGHDK, CDR2 SYGVNS. The CDR3 has 13 residues. The full variable domain, its missing parts supplied by reference TRBV25-1 and TRBJ2-1, is EADIYQTPRYLVIGTGKKITLECSQTMGHDKMYWYQQDPGMELHLIHYSYGVNSTEKGDLSSESTVSRIRTEHFPLTLESARPSHTSQYLCASSDGRGDEQFFGPGTRLTVL.

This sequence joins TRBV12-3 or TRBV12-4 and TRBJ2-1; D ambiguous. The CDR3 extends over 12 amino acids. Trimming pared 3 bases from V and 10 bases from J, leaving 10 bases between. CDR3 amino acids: CASSLVRLEQFF. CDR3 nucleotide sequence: TGTGCCAGCAGTTTGGTCCGCCTAGAGCAGTTCTTC.

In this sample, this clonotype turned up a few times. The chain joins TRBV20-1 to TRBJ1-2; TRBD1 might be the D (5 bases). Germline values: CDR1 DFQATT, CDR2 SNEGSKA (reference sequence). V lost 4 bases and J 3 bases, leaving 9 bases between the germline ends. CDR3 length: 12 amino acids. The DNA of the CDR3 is TGCAGTGCTAAGGGGTTGTACTATGGCTACACCTTC. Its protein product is CSAKGLYYGYTF.

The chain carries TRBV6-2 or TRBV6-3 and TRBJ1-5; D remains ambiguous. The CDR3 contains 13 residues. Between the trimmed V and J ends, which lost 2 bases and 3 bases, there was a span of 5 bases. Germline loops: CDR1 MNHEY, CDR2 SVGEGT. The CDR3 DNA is TGTGCCAGCAGTTACCCGTACAATCAGCCCCAGCATTTT. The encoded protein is CASSYPYNQPQHF.

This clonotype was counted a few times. DNA for the CDR3: TGCAGTGTCCTGTGGGGAGGCTACGAGCAGTACTTC. Amino acid sequence: CSVLWGGYEQYF. This chain links TRBV20-1 with TRBJ2-7; D is possibly TRBD2 (6 bases). The CDR3 runs to 12 residues. The germline V gene encodes CDR1 DFQATT and CDR2 SNEGSKA (reference sequence). V was cut by 7 bases and J by 3 bases, with 13 bases left in between.

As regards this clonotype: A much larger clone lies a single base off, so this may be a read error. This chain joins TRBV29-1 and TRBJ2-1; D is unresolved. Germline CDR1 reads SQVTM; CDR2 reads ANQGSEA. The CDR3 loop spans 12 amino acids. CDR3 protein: CSGEESYNEQFF. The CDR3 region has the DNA TGCAGCGGTGAAGAAAGCTACAATGAGCAGTTCTTC.

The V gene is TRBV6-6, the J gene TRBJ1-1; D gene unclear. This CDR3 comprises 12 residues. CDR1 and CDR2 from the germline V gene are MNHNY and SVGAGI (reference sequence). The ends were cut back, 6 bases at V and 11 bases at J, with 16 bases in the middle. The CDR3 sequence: CASRNGPVAAFF. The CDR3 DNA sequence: TGTGCCAGCAGGAATGGGCCGGTCGCGGCTTTCTTT.

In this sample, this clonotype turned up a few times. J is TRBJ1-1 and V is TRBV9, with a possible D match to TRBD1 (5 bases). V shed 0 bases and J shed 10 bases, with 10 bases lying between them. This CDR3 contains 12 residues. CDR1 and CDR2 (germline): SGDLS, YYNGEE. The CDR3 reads CASSVEGSRAFF. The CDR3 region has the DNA TGTGCCAGCAGCGTAGAGGGGAGTAGAGCTTTCTTT. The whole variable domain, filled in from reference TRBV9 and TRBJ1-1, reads DSGVTQTPKHLITATGQRVTLRCSPRSGDLSVYWYQQSLDQGLQFLIQYYNGEERAKGNILERFSAQQFPDLHSELNLSSLELGDSALYFCASSVEGSRAFFGQGTRLTVV.

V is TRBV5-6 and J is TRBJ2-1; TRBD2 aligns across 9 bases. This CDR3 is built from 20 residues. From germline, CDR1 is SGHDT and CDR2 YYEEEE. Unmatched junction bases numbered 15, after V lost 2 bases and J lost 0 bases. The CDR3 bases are TGTGCCAGCAGCTTTATTAGCGGGAGCGAGCGAAAAAGCTCCTACAATGAGCAGTTCTTC. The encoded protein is CASSFISGSERKSSYNEQFF.